This T cell receptor (beta chain) came from a study of CD4 T cells in relation to SARS-CoV-2 and coronaviruses. Only in-frame clones appear in the TCRdb table, and some are missing; sequencing was by immunoSEQ multiplex PCR. Of about 68,000 clones listed, 85% to 95% are singletons. The CDR3 runs 18 residues. The germline V and J ends were trimmed by 4 bases and 0 bases, with 17 bases remaining between them. Germline-derived CDR1 and CDR2 are SGHNT and YYREEE (reference sequence). Before the COVID-19 pandemic, during about 2010-2018, CD4+ T cells were taken from unexposed donors. Naive and memory CD4+ T cells came from enriched cryopreserved PBMCs.

The clonotype originates from a human donor in good health. Sequencing input: naive CD4+ T cells from PBMCs. Noted subset: naive CD4+ T cells isolated by negative enrichment. The chain links TRBV5-4 to TRBJ1-6, with D unresolved. CDR3 amino acids: CASSPTGRGSSYNSPLHF. CDR3 DNA sequence: TGTGCCAGCAGCCCAACGGGTCGGGGAAGCTCCTATAATTCACCCCTCCACTTT.